The 7 T cell receptor beta chains listed next were all sequenced from one sample in a study of circulating and synovial CD4+ cells in juvenile arthritis. The method was immunoSEQ multiplex PCR; TCRdb's version includes in-frame clones alone and lacks a portion of them. The sample lists about 33,000 clones; 90% to 95% were seen once. Sequencing was performed on CD4+ T cells from blood. The receptors derive from a human donor with juvenile idiopathic arthritis.

The chain employs TRBV19 and TRBJ1-5, with TRBD1 matching over 7 bases. The length of the CDR3 is 16 residues. The V gene's germline CDR1 is LNHDA and CDR2 SQIVND (reference sequence). With 0 bases clipped from V and 4 bases from J, the junction kept 6 bases outside the gene matches. The CDR3 DNA sequence: TGTGCCAGTAGTATAGATCCGGGACAGTCGAATCAGCCCCAGCATTTT. This sequence encodes CASSIDPGQSNQPQHF.

V and J are TRBV19 and TRBJ2-1, with 11 bases lining up with TRBD1. Germline lookup yields CDR1 LNHDA and CDR2 SQIVND (reference sequence). The V and J ends lost 4 bases and 8 bases, in that order; junction bases with no gene match: 7. This CDR3 contains 15 residues. DNA of the CDR3: TGTGCCAGTAGTAATTGGGGACAGGGGGACGATGAGCAGTTCTTC. Its translation: CASSNWGQGDDEQFF.

The chain is built from TRBV4-1 and TRBJ2-4; D gene unclear. Germline V CDR1 and CDR2: MGHRA, YSYEKL. This CDR3 spans 14 amino acids. V lost 1 base to trimming and J lost 3 bases, with 7 bases between them. The CDR3: CASSQVGGKNIQYF. The CDR3 nucleotides read TGCGCCAGCAGCCAAGTAGGCGGCAAAAACATTCAGTACTTC.

The gene calls are TRBV28 and TRBJ2-5, with no clear D. The last part of the DNA fits TRBJ2-7 better; the J call may be wrong. The CDR3 runs to 15 residues. CDR1 is MDHEN, CDR2 SYDVKM, per germline. The CDR3 region has the DNA TGTGCCAGCAGTCCCGGTGGGTCTAGCTCCTACGAGCAGTACTTC. Protein sequence: CASSPGGSSSYEQYF.

This chain links TRBV4-2 with TRBJ2-4; the D gene is possibly TRBD2 (7 bases). The CDR3 has 15 amino acids. The V and J ends lost 1 base and 6 bases respectively, with 13 bases between them. The germline CDR1 and CDR2 sequences are LGHNA and YNFKEQ. The CDR3 DNA follows: TGTGCCAGCAGCCAAGGGGAGGGGGAGGCAAACATTCAGTACTTC. It specifies CASSQGEGEANIQYF.

This chain links TRBV6-1 with TRBJ2-7; 7 nucleotides align to TRBD1. Losses at the gene ends were 9 bases for V and 3 bases for J; bases not matched to a gene: 8. Germline V gives CDR1 MNHNS, CDR2 SASEGT. This CDR3 is 13 amino acids long. The CDR3 here is CASSDRAFYEQYF. The CDR3 bases are TGTGCCAGTTCTGACAGGGCTTTCTACGAGCAGTACTTC.

This clone was recorded only once. This sequence joins TRBV7-9 and TRBJ2-7; D is perhaps TRBD2 (6 bases). Trimming left V 4 bases short and J 3 bases short, with 13 bases between. Germline assignment: CDR1 SEHNR and CDR2 FQNEAQ (reference sequence). This CDR3 region has 14 residues. CDR3 region: CASSSSGGSYEQYF. DNA for the CDR3: TGTGCCAGCAGCTCGTCCGGGGGTAGCTACGAGCAGTACTTC. The full variable domain, in which reference TRBV7-9 and TRBJ2-7 provide the parts outside the CDR3, is DTGVSQNPRHKITKRGQNVTFRCDPISEHNRLYWYRQTLGQGPEFLTYFQNEAQLEKSRLLSDRFSAERPKGSFSTLEIQRTEQGDSAMYLCASSSSGGSYEQYFGPGTRLTVT.